The text below deals with one TCR beta chain. The specificity of this receptor is unknown. No base quality values were provided; no much bigger clone lies one nucleotide off. Based on the germline V gene (reference sequence), the CDR1 and CDR2 sequences are MNHEY and SMNVEV. V and J lose 2 bases and 1 base, and a span of 7 bases separates them. Counted from cysteine to phenylalanine, this CDR3 has 14 amino acids. Kept here is only the CDR3 DNA, which spans 42 bases and is read in frame from base 1. The cohort was made up of about 670 healthy bone marrow donors. Cohort members were all nominally healthy when sampled, although unrecorded immune exposures were likely present. The donor was CMV seronegative and was included in the group of 352 seronegative cohort members. Each donor provided a peripheral blood sample, and peripheral blood mononuclear cells were used for TCR beta sequencing. Genomic DNA was extracted from the blood cell samples with the Qiagen DNeasy Blood Extraction Kit.

This sample stems from a study of cytomegalovirus exposure and HLA in healthy donors (dated by TCRdb to the late 2010s). Looking at the study overall: An earlier analysis of some 550 of the donors reported 276 Gb of sequence data and 120 million or so unique TCR beta sequences from around 200 million T cells. Around 320 gigabases of sequencing data and 78 million or so unique TCR sequences were included in an early release covering about 620 HLA-typed donors. Of the roughly 400 genotyped donors, roughly 76% were placed in the genetic ancestry cluster associated with self-reported Caucasian donors. The aim of the study was to test whether cataloging public T cell receptors could identify signatures of past pathogen exposure. Using immunosequencing, the study profiled T cell repertoires from about 610 subjects and related those repertoires to cytomegalovirus serostatus. Along with the approximately 670-subject first cohort, a separate validation cohort of 120 different subjects was used. The study combined high-throughput TCR immunosequencing, statistical association of individual TCRs with disease status, and machine learning to predict cytomegalovirus infection status. To study patterns of TCR occurrence, a later analysis re-analyzed previously published TCR beta repertoires from 600 to 750 donors and added high-resolution HLA genotyping. Rather than using new phenotypic data, the later analysis identified candidate immune exposures from TCR beta sequences and from how often those sequences occurred across donors. An earlier analysis of 500 to 750 of the donors applied high-throughput TCR beta sequencing to assess whether each TCR beta V gene segment acted as functional or pseudogenic. Donor age, sex, ethnicity and CMV serostatus were compiled together with the repertoire data. A later genetic analysis used genome-wide SNP genotypes for about three fifths of the 666 donors, treating that subset as a discovery cohort. Every discovery cohort repertoire had been produced on one sequencing platform. Both class I and class II loci were covered by HLA typing, at four-digit resolution. The number of donors typed differed by locus, with about 629-630 for A, B, C, DRB1 and DQB1, approximately 500 for DQA1, about 610 for DPA1, and about 450 for DPB1. About 5 DR-DQ haplotypes were handled as single units for association and clustering, since linkage in the cohort was strong. Among roughly 400 genotyped donors of the cohort, an average of approximately 240,000 unique TCR beta nucleotide sequences was sequenced per donor, of which about 19% were non-productive.

Preparation of the library involved the immunoSEQ multiplex PCR assay. The multiplex PCR relied on a mix of 60 forward primers for TCR Vbeta segments and 13 reverse primers for TCR Jbeta segments. Amplification of the CDR3 region of rearranged TCR beta genes was performed with a multiplex PCR assay on genomic DNA. The amplified TCR beta libraries were sequenced on the Illumina HiSeq System as 87-base-pair reads. Per the original workflow: A later analysis tallied roughly 76 million unique TCR beta chains across the 610 or so repertoires, and around 9.9 million of those chains were shared by two or more donors. A nearest-neighbor algorithm error-corrected the raw reads and collapsed the reads into unique sequences, merging closely related sequences to remove PCR and sequencing errors. To assign V, D and J gene segments, CDR3 sequences were aligned to IMGT reference sequences. For a sequence to be retained, a match of at least six nucleotides was required to both a V gene segment and a J gene segment. A rearrangement was called productive if the CDR3 had no stop codons and remained in frame with V and J, and every other rearrangement was called non-productive. CDR3 was defined according to IMGT convention as the region running from the second conserved V-encoded cysteine to the conserved J-encoded phenylalanine. The earlier analysis of a few hundred of the donors excluded sequences that lacked an unambiguous match to a single V gene segment. In an earlier analysis of about 590 of the donors, a V segment was called functional when productive rearrangements were above 56.7%, and segregating when the standard deviation between donors exceeded 5%. A statistical classification framework was built to diagnose cytomegalovirus status from the catalog of TCR beta chain sequences. V and J gene assignment, in a later analysis, came from comparing TCR nucleotide sequences with IMGT/GENE-DB human TR gene sequences. A later analysis assigned CDR3 sequences and most-parsimonious VDJ recombination scenarios with the TCRdist pipeline. A later analysis defined each TCR beta chain by its CDR3 amino acid sequence plus V-gene family, and excluded reads lacking a unique V-gene family. As a way to deal with suspected cross-contamination and a sequencing artifact, a later analysis dropped 640 or so nucleotide sequences that were highly shared and had low generation probability. For each public chain, a later analysis derived a clonal expansion index from normalized ranks of inferred template counts within each repertoire. In a later analysis, generation probabilities were computed with a VDJ recombination model fitted to out-of-frame rearrangements, and the resulting probabilities were checked against IGoR. In a later analysis, hypergeometric tests were used to score TCR-TCR, TCR-HLA and TCR-CMV co-occurrence, with a repertoire-size bias correction applied to TCR pairs. A later analysis estimated false discovery rates by permuting HLA or CMV assignments 20 times. In a later analysis, co-occurring TCRs were grouped with DBSCAN, and TCRdist sequence similarity was added when clustering was performed within HLA-allele-positive subsets. Repertoires with fewer than 30,000 or more than 120,000 public chains were left out of co-occurrence clustering, as were four to six repertoires with anomalous nucleotide sharing. Entries here come from immuneACCESS through TCRdb and include only in-frame sequences with V and J called. Some clones fail to appear in such tables; in the studies checked, an unresolved V gene covers under half of the shortfall, and the cause of the remainder is unknown. V, J and clone size were drawn from that table, and D and trimming were deduced from the DNA. Present in this sample are 150,000 to 200,000 clones, about 85% of which were seen just once. 1.5% to 2.5% of the sample is held by the ten biggest clonotypes.

Results and caveats for the whole study, not just this receptor: Some IMGT-functional V segments, including TRBV6-2 and TRBV6-3, could not be distinguished by the 87-base-pair reads and were therefore excluded. A later genetic analysis reported fewer N-insertions in productive TCRs among donors in an Asian-associated ancestry cluster than the roughly 700-donor mean. V-gene and J-gene trimming of TCR beta chains was associated with a missense DCLRE1C variant in a later genetic analysis, and the association was replicated in an independent cohort. Several of the top co-occurrence clusters appeared to be linked to parvovirus B19, influenza, CMV and Epstein-Barr virus, according to a later analysis. In a later analysis, HLA-associated TCR beta chains showed more clonal expansion and lower generation probabilities than non-associated chains that were equally common. Cytomegalovirus status was reported to be diagnosed by the classifier with high specificity and sensitivity in both the original and validation cohorts. Because counts were too low, 15 to 20 rarely observed V segments, including chromosome 9 orphons, were excluded from the earlier analysis of fewer than 650 of the donors. A further reported finding was that TCR beta sequences accurately predicted the HLA-A and HLA-B alleles for most subjects in the first cohort. A cluster of highly shared sequence variants was judged likely to be a technical artifact of the sequencing pipeline. Presence/absence analyses assumed roughly uniform sequencing depth across donors, an assumption that may not hold. A total of 150 to 200 TCR beta chains were listed by the study as associated with cytomegalovirus. An earlier analysis of 587 of the donors showed that most TCR beta V segments appeared in productive rearrangements either about 87% or about 30% of the time, which broadly matched IMGT annotations. HLA typing was unavailable for some donors at each locus, so association tests used only the typed subset. This cohort had only TCR beta chains sequenced, and the lack of alpha or paired-chain data limited which features could be detected. When HLA alleles, especially DR and DQ, strongly co-occurred, attributing TCR associations to individual alleles was difficult. In a later analysis, most CMV-associated TCR beta chains were found to appear HLA-restricted, with HLA associations seemingly driven largely by CMV exposure. Most TCR sequences were seen in very few donors, while some public TCRs were found in many individuals. Correlated functional status among segregating V segments might be attributable to linkage disequilibrium, but an unknown experimental factor could not be ruled out. Immune exposure information for the cohort was limited to CMV serostatus. In a later analysis, the rate of TCR association differed among HLA loci, with DRB1 alleles having the most associated TCRs and HLA-C alleles having the fewest. According to the authors, the approach could potentially be generalized to other disease states and immunological phenotypes. Specific HLA alleles were associated with some 15,000 TCR beta sequences at a false discovery rate of 0.05 in a later analysis. A few of the identified cytomegalovirus-associated TCR beta chains were confirmed in vitro to be specific for cytomegalovirus antigens.

The sample consisted of PBMCs. The sequence was obtained from a man aged 18 to 35 in good health and CMV-seronegative. The V and J genes are TRBV27 and TRBJ2-3, with the D gene too uncertain to name. The CDR3 region has the sequence CASSLRQGTDTQYF. At the DNA level, the sequence is TGTGCCAGCAGTTTAAGGCAGGGCACAGATACGCAGTATTTT.